These 29 T cell receptor beta chains originate from one sample sequenced in a study of response to subunit inactivated influenza vaccine. TCRdb ran MiXCR on the RT-PCR reads and lists one entry per CDR3 protein. The data show 800,000 to 1,000,000 distinct CDR3 sequences, around 20% seen once. Specimen: PBMCs from blood, collected about 5 days after vaccination. The receptor set was obtained from a man aged 50 to 59 who received an inactivated influenza vaccine.

The chain recombines TRBV20-1 with TRBJ2-7; TRBD2 agrees at 14 bases. The CDR3 is 15 amino acids. V lost 5 bases and J lost 4; bases outside the gene matches: 7. Germline lookup yields CDR1 DFQATT and CDR2 SNEGSKA (reference sequence). The CDR3 protein is CSAPTGLAGVYEQYF. CDR3 coding DNA: TGCAGTGCTCCTACGGGACTAGCGGGAGTATACGAGCAGTACTTC.

The rearrangement links TRBV4-3 to TRBJ2-2; no firm D call. V lost 2 bases and J 1 base, leaving 11 bases between the germline ends. The CDR3 has 16 residues. The germline V gene encodes CDR1 LGHNA and CDR2 YSLEER. The CDR3 DNA is TGCGCCAGCAGCCAATTCGGACGTCGGAACACCGGGGAGCTGTTTTTT. Protein: CASSQFGRRNTGELFF.

The rearrangement joins TRBV11-2 to TRBJ2-3; 8 positions agree with TRBD2. Germline V lookup: CDR1 SGHAT, CDR2 FQNNGV. The CDR3 is 18 residues long. After removal of 1 base from V and 3 bases from J, the junction contained 12 bases not matched to a gene. The CDR3 region is CASSLVPPPAGVTDTQYF. The CDR3 nucleotides are TGTGCCAGCAGCTTAGTCCCTCCACCAGCGGGAGTGACAGATACGCAGTATTTT.

V gene TRBV10-3 combines with J gene TRBJ2-2; D assignment may be TRBD1 or TRBD2 (5 bases each). With 6 bases removed from V and 7 bases from J, the gap between germline ends came to 15 bases. Per the germline V gene, CDR1 is ENHRY and CDR2 is SYGVKD. This CDR3 is 14 amino acids long. The CDR3 coding sequence is TGTGCCATCAGCGGGACGGGGCGTTACGGGGAGCTGTTTTTT. It yields the protein CAISGTGRYGELFF.

J is TRBJ2-2 and V is TRBV6-2 or TRBV6-3, with no clear D. The CDR3 extends over 17 amino acids. Germline lookup yields CDR1 MNHEY and CDR2 SVGEGT. Trimming cost V 2 bases and J 0 bases, with 13 bases left between them. Here the CDR3 DNA reads TGTGCCAGCAGTTACCAGAATGGCAGGACGAACACCGGGGAGCTGTTTTTT. The encoded protein is CASSYQNGRTNTGELFF.

This clonotype was seen more than once but under ten times. The J gene is TRBJ1-5, the V gene TRBV19, with 8 bases identical to TRBD1. Germline V gene data show CDR1 as LNHDA and CDR2 as SQIVND (reference sequence). CDR3 length: 15 residues. J lost 7 bases, V lost 5 bases, and 10 bases had no gene match. The CDR3 DNA is TGTGCCAGTAGTGCTACGGACAGGGAGGAACAGCCCCAGCATTTT. Translating gives CASSATDREEQPQHF.

This clonotype came up many times. This rearrangement joins TRBV4-1 to TRBJ2-3; TRBD1 is a possible D gene (5 bases). Trimming removed 0 bases at V and 9 bases at J, with 16 bases between. This CDR3 region has 15 residues. Germline assignment: CDR1 MGHRA and CDR2 YSYEKL. The CDR3 bases are TGCGCCAGCAGCCAAGATCAGGGCCCCGTGACGACGCAGTATTTT. Translation: CASSQDQGPVTTQYF.

The chain employs TRBV20-1 and TRBJ2-7; 14 nucleotides align to TRBD2. V lost 5 bases to trimming and J lost 2 bases; unmatched junction nucleotides: 2. This CDR3 contains 14 residues. Germline CDR1 reads DFQATT; CDR2 reads SNEGSKA (reference sequence). The CDR3 here is CSAEGLAGAYEQYF. The CDR3 DNA reads TGCAGTGCTGAGGGACTAGCGGGGGCCTACGAGCAGTACTTC.

The rearrangement links TRBV3-1 to TRBJ2-7, with D possibly being TRBD2 (5 bases). Germline V gene data show CDR1 as LGHDT and CDR2 as YNNKEL (reference sequence). The V gene lost 5 bases and the J gene lost 6 bases, with 14 bases spanning the gap. This CDR3 has 13 amino acids. This CDR3 is CASSSWESSEQYF. The CDR3 DNA reads as TGTGCCAGCAGCTCTTGGGAGTCGAGCGAGCAGTACTTC.

This clonotype was seen many times. This chain connects TRBV29-1 to TRBJ2-1; D gene ambiguous. Germline CDR1 is SQVTM and CDR2 is ANQGSEA. There are 14 residues in the CDR3. The V end lost 7 bases, the J end lost 4 bases, and 17 bases lay between the germline ends. This CDR3 is CSASVKVDYNEQFF. In nucleotides, the CDR3 is TGCAGCGCCTCGGTGAAGGTAGATTACAATGAGCAGTTCTTC.

The chain links TRBV20-1 to TRBJ2-3; TRBD1 agrees at 8 bases. The V segment lost 3 bases and the J segment 4 bases; nucleotides outside the gene matches: 6. The CDR3 runs to 14 residues. CDR1 is DFQATT and CDR2 is SNEGSKA in the germline V gene (reference sequence). The CDR3 DNA reads as TGCAGTGCTAGGGCTGGGACAGGTTCAGATACGCAGTATTTT. Protein sequence: CSARAGTGSDTQYF.

This chain connects TRBV7-8 to TRBJ2-1; 7 bases are shared with TRBD1. This CDR3 has 16 residues. Germline CDR1 and CDR2: SGHVS and FQNEAQ. The ends lost 1 base at V and 2 bases at J; junction bases unmatched: 5. The CDR3 coding sequence is TGTGCCAGCAGCTTAGGCCGGGACAGCCCCTACAATGAGCAGTTCTTC. Residues: CASSLGRDSPYNEQFF. The full variable domain, rest sourced from reference TRBV7-8 and TRBJ2-1, is GAGVSQSPRYKVAKRGQDVALRCDPISGHVSLFWYQQALGQGPEFLTYFQNEAQLDKSGLPSDRFFAERPEGSVSTLKIQRTQQEDSAVYLCASSLGRDSPYNEQFFGPGTRLTVL.

Only a few counts were recorded for this clonotype. CDR3 loop: CASSYLGQVNTEAFF. CDR3 DNA: TGTGCCAGCAGTTACTTGGGACAGGTAAACACTGAAGCTTTCTTT. The chain combines TRBV6-2 or TRBV6-3 with TRBJ1-1; 8 positions match TRBD1. This CDR3 contains 15 residues. Germline values: CDR1 MNHEY, CDR2 SVGEGT. The V gene end was trimmed by 1 base and the J gene end by 2 bases; junction bases not matched to a gene: 3.

The table lists this clonotype with a few counts. V gene TRBV5-1 combines with J gene TRBJ2-3; 7 bases are a match to TRBD2. V lost 3 bases to trimming and J lost 3 bases; unmatched junction nucleotides: 4. CDR1 is SGHRS, CDR2 YFSETQ, per germline. The CDR3 has 14 residues. CDR3 in DNA: TGCGCCAGCAGCTCAGCGGGGCAGACAGATACGCAGTATTTT. This codes for CASSSAGQTDTQYF.

The chain uses TRBV20-1 and TRBJ2-7; D gene unclear. In germline, CDR1 is DFQATT, CDR2 SNEGSKA (reference sequence). The CDR3 is 12 residues long. V shed 6 bases and J shed 6 bases, with 15 bases lying between them. CDR3: CSALTRATEQYF. Written as DNA, the CDR3 is TGCAGTGCGTTAACTCGGGCAACCGAGCAGTACTTC.

The chain links TRBV6-2 or TRBV6-3 to TRBJ2-5; maybe TRBD2 (6 bases). Trimming took off 0 bases at V and 3 bases at J, with 26 bases between the two ends. Germline CDR1 MNHEY, CDR2 SVGEGT. There are 20 residues in the CDR3. CDR3 protein: CASSYSHVTGSGGEEETQYF. DNA for the CDR3: TGTGCCAGCAGTTACTCCCACGTTACCGGGTCCGGGGGAGAAGAAGAGACCCAGTACTTC.

The gene calls are TRBV27 and TRBJ2-4, with D tentatively TRBD1 (6 bases). The CDR3 totals 16 residues. V lost 4 bases, J lost 2 bases, and 15 bases lay in between. Germline lookup yields CDR1 MNHEY and CDR2 SMNVEV (reference sequence). CDR3 loop: CASSSPIRGPKNIQYF. The CDR3 DNA reads as TGTGCCAGCAGTTCACCTATCAGGGGACCCAAAAACATTCAGTACTTC.

This clonotype has ten or more counts. The chain combines TRBV4-3 with TRBJ2-2; D is undetermined. Germline lookup yields CDR1 LGHNA and CDR2 YSLEER. Between the trimmed V and J ends, which lost 0 bases and 6 bases, there was a span of 5 bases. The CDR3 has 13 residues. CDR3 bases: TGCGCCAGCAGCCAAGATAGGGCCGGGGAGCTGTTTTTT. Residues: CASSQDRAGELFF.

The V and J genes are TRBV20-1 and TRBJ2-3; 8 positions agree with TRBD2. Losses at the gene ends were 3 bases for V and 3 bases for J; bases not matched to a gene: 14. Germline CDR1 DFQATT, CDR2 SNEGSKA (reference sequence). This CDR3 is built from 17 residues. The CDR3 nucleotides read TGCAGTGCTAGCTCACTAGCGGAAACGACGTGGACAGATACGCAGTATTTT. Translated: CSASSLAETTWTDTQYF.

This clonotype was observed a handful of times. The chain has TRBV9 and TRBJ2-1; possible D gene TRBD2, 6 bases. Germline V CDR1 and CDR2: SGDLS, YYNGEE. The CDR3 contains 13 residues. Between the trimmed V and J ends, which lost 2 bases and 6 bases, there was a span of 9 bases. This CDR3 is CASSVRTTNEQFF. The CDR3 DNA is TGTGCCAGCAGCGTTAGGACTACCAATGAGCAGTTCTTC.

This rearrangement joins TRBV10-2 to TRBJ1-4; D ambiguous. Germline V lookup: CDR1 WSHSY, CDR2 SAAADI. The ends were cut back, 3 bases at V and 8 bases at J, with 7 bases in the middle. This CDR3 has 12 residues. For the CDR3, the DNA is TGCGCCAGCAGTGAACGTCGGGAAAAACTGTTTTTT. It encodes CASSERREKLFF.

This clonotype has more than one count but fewer than ten. DNA of the CDR3: TGTGCCAGCAGCCCTGGGCCAAATCAGGGTGGGCTGTTTTTT. Protein product: CASSPGPNQGGLFF. The V and J genes are TRBV7-2 and TRBJ2-2; a weak D match, TRBD1 (5 bases). The CDR3 has 14 residues. Germline V gene lookup returns CDR1 SGHTA and CDR2 FQGNSA. V was trimmed by 5 bases and J by 13 bases, leaving 20 bases between them. Using reference TRBV7-2 and TRBJ2-2 for the parts outside the CDR3, the full variable domain is GAGVSQSPSNKVTEKGKDVELRCDPISGHTALYWYRQSLGQGLEFLIYFQGNSAPDKSGLPSDRFSAERTGGSVSTLTIQRTQQEDSAVYLCASSPGPNQGGLFFGEGSRLTVL.

This chain uses TRBV19 with TRBJ2-2; no reliable D call. V lost 9 bases, J lost 6 bases, and 17 bases lay in between. CDR1 and CDR2 (germline): LNHDA, SQIVND (reference sequence). The CDR3 consists of 14 residues. CDR3 DNA: TGTGCCAGCGGCCTAGGAATCCCGGCCGGGGAGCTGTTTTTT. It is translated as CASGLGIPAGELFF.

This clonotype has only a few counts. The V call is TRBV20-1, the J call TRBJ2-7, with D tentatively TRBD2 (6 bases). The CDR3 is 13 residues long. CDR1 is DFQATT, CDR2 SNEGSKA, per germline (reference sequence). The V end lost 3 bases, the J end lost 6 bases, and 15 bases lay between the germline ends. CDR3 coding DNA: TGCAGTGCTAGCGCTTGGAGGGGTCCCGAGCAGTACTTC. It yields the protein CSASAWRGPEQYF.

There are a few counts of this clonotype. This chain uses TRBV12-3 or TRBV12-4 with TRBJ2-4; D uncertain. V was trimmed by 4 bases and J by 0 bases, leaving 7 bases between them. CDR3 size: 14 residues. The CDR3 region has the DNA TGTGCCAGCAGTTCGGATCTAGCCAAAAACATTCAGTACTTC. Protein sequence: CASSSDLAKNIQYF.

This chain joins TRBV3-1 and TRBJ2-1; 12 bases agree with TRBD2. The germline gives CDR1 LGHDT, CDR2 YNNKEL (reference sequence). The trim removed 4 bases at V and 12 bases at J, leaving 7 bases unmatched. This CDR3 is built from 14 residues. The CDR3 DNA reads TGTGCCAGCAGCCCGTCGACTAGCGGGAGATGGCAGTTCTTC. This codes for CASSPSTSGRWQFF.

The chain is built from TRBV24-1 and TRBJ2-5; TRBD1 agrees at 7 bases. Trimming took 5 bases from V and 5 from J; bases not matched to a gene: 7. The CDR3 runs to 14 residues. Germline loops: CDR1 KGHDR, CDR2 SFDVKD. CDR3 sequence: CATSGSGTVETQYF. The CDR3 DNA follows: TGTGCCACCAGTGGTTCCGGGACAGTGGAGACCCAGTACTTC.

J is TRBJ1-6 and V is TRBV4-3, with D possibly matching TRBD1 (5 bases). Germline V gene data show CDR1 as LGHNA and CDR2 as YSLEER. The CDR3 spans 15 residues. Trimming removed 0 bases from V and 7 bases from J, with 10 bases in between. CDR3 protein: CASSQDPRDNSPLHF. The CDR3 nucleotides read TGCGCCAGCAGCCAAGACCCCAGGGACAATTCACCCCTCCACTTT.

In its sample, this clonotype was seen once. V and J are TRBV29-1 and TRBJ2-7; tentatively, D is TRBD1 (6 bases). The CDR3 spans 14 residues. Between the trimmed V and J ends, which lost 1 base and 6 bases, there was a span of 16 bases. CDR1 is SQVTM, CDR2 ANQGSEA, per germline. The CDR3 DNA sequence: TGCAGCGTTGAAGGCCGGGCAGGGGTCCGCGAGCAGTACTTC. Its protein product is CSVEGRAGVREQYF.